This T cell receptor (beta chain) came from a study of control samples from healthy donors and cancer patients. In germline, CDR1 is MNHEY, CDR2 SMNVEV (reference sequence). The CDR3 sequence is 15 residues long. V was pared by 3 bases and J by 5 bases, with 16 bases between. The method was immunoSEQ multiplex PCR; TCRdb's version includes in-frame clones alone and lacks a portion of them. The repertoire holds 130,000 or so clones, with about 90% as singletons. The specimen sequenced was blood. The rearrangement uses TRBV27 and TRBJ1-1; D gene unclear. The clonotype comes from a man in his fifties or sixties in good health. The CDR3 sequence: CASSFSEAGSTEAFF. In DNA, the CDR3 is TGTGCCAGCAGTTTTTCGGAGGCCGGGTCGACTGAAGCTTTCTTT.